This T cell receptor beta chain was sequenced in a study of cytomegalovirus exposure and HLA in healthy donors. The study ran its PCR with 60 Vbeta and 13 Jbeta primers. Using immunoSEQ multiplex PCR, the repertoire was profiled, and TCRdb retains in-frame clones only, with some absent. The sample has over 100,000 clones, about 60% seen once. The CDR3 length is 12 residues. V lost 4 bases and J 2 bases, leaving 9 bases between the germline ends. Germline CDR1 and CDR2: SQVTM and ANQGSEA. The origin of this receptor is a human donor in good health. The chain has TRBV29-1 and TRBJ2-7; D not resolved. Material for sequencing was PBMCs. The CDR3 nucleotides are TGCAGCGTTGTCTCGCAGACCTACGAGCAGTACTTC. Amino acid sequence: CSVVSQTYEQYF.